Listed below are T cell receptor beta chains from one sample, sequenced in a study of identical twins. TCRdb reanalysed the 5' RACE reads using MiXCR and keeps one entry per CDR3 protein. The repertoire holds hundreds of thousands of distinct CDR3 sequences, with about 12% as singletons. The data also belong to a second study, concerning yellow fever vaccine responses in identical twins.

Material for sequencing was CD8+ T cells sorted from blood. These receptors all come from a woman aged 18 to 35 in good health. Both conserved end residues are part of each CDR3. A D gene is named only where the DNA matches it firmly. Rows give clone size only sometimes, using once, few, many, or a class for an expanded clone.

CDR3 DNA: TGTGCCAGCAGTTGGACAGGAGCTATCCTATTCTTC
CDR3 protein: CASSWTGAILFF
V gene: TRBV12-3/TRBV12-4
D gene: TRBD1
J gene: TRBJ2-1
clone size: .

CDR3 DNA: TGTGCCAGCAGTCAAGCGGGAGGGCCAGGCGAGCAGTACTTC
CDR3 protein: CASSQAGGPGEQYF
V gene: TRBV27
D gene: TRBD2
J gene: TRBJ2-7
clone size: .

CDR3 DNA: TGTGCCAGCAGCCGCCGGATGGGACTAGCGGGGGAAGAGACCCAGTACTTC
CDR3 protein: CASSRRMGLAGEETQYF
V gene: TRBV11-2
D gene: TRBD2
J gene: TRBJ2-5
clone size: .

CDR3 DNA: TGCGCCAGCAGCTTGAAACAGGGCACAGATACGCAGTATTTT
CDR3 protein: CASSLKQGTDTQYF
V gene: TRBV5-1
D gene: .
J gene: TRBJ2-3
clone size: few

CDR3 DNA: TGTGCCAGCTCCACTCAGGGGGCGTATTTGAAAGATACGCAGTATTTT
CDR3 protein: CASSTQGAYLKDTQYF
V gene: TRBV27
D gene: TRBD1
J gene: TRBJ2-3
clone size: many

CDR3 DNA: TGTGCCACCAGCAGAGTTAGGGGGGGCCACTACAATGAGCAGTTCTTC
CDR3 protein: CATSRVRGGHYNEQFF
V gene: TRBV15
D gene: .
J gene: TRBJ2-1
clone size: few

CDR3 DNA: TGTGCCAGCAGCCCCGAAGGGACTAGCGGGAGGTCCTACAATGAGCAGTTCTTC
CDR3 protein: CASSPEGTSGRSYNEQFF
V gene: TRBV11-1
D gene: TRBD2
J gene: TRBJ2-1
clone size: few

CDR3 DNA: TGTGCCAGCAGTGAGGGGTGGGAGGCCGGGGAGCTGTTTTTT
CDR3 protein: CASSEGWEAGELFF
V gene: TRBV12-3/TRBV12-4
D gene: .
J gene: TRBJ2-2
clone size: many

CDR3 DNA: TGTGCCATCAGTGTGAGGGGACTAGCGGGAGCGACTGATACGCAGTATTTT
CDR3 protein: CAISVRGLAGATDTQYF
V gene: TRBV10-3
D gene: TRBD2
J gene: TRBJ2-3
clone size: few

CDR3 DNA: TGTGCCAGCAGCCCCGGACTAGCGGGCGCCGGGGAGCTGTTTTTT
CDR3 protein: CASSPGLAGAGELFF
V gene: TRBV12-3/TRBV12-4
D gene: TRBD2
J gene: TRBJ2-2
clone size: many

CDR3 DNA: TGTGCCAGCAGTGCGGTCAGTGGAAACATTCAGTACTTC
CDR3 protein: CASSAVSGNIQYF
V gene: TRBV2
D gene: .
J gene: TRBJ2-4
clone size: .

CDR3 DNA: TGTGCCAGCAGCTTAGATATCGGCAGGGCAACCCAAGAGACCCAGTACTTC
CDR3 protein: CASSLDIGRATQETQYF
V gene: TRBV11-2
D gene: .
J gene: TRBJ2-5
clone size: .

CDR3 DNA: TGTGCCAGCAGCCAAGACTGGCGGACCTACGAGCAGTACTTC
CDR3 protein: CASSQDWRTYEQYF
V gene: TRBV3-1
D gene: .
J gene: TRBJ2-7
clone size: few

CDR3 DNA: TGTGCCAGCACCGAGGGACTCTCCGAGCAGTACTTC
CDR3 protein: CASTEGLSEQYF
V gene: TRBV12-3/TRBV12-4
D gene: .
J gene: TRBJ2-7
clone size: .

CDR3 DNA: TGTGCCAGCAGCTCCTACGTGGCTGCCTCCTACGAGCAGTACTTC
CDR3 protein: CASSSYVAASYEQYF
V gene: TRBV14
D gene: .
J gene: TRBJ2-7
clone size: few

CDR3 DNA: TGTGCCAGCAGGCCGGGACAGCGACCGTCCGGGGAGCTGTTTTTT
CDR3 protein: CASRPGQRPSGELFF
V gene: TRBV6-1
D gene: TRBD1
J gene: TRBJ2-2
clone size: .

CDR3 DNA: TGCGCCAGCAGCCAAGTGCGGGAGGGGGGCTACGAGCAGTACTTC
CDR3 protein: CASSQVREGGYEQYF
V gene: TRBV4-1
D gene: TRBD2
J gene: TRBJ2-7
clone size: .

CDR3 DNA: TGTGCCAGCAGCCAAGGGGGGGGGCTCGAAGAGACCCAGTACTTC
CDR3 protein: CASSQGGGLEETQYF
V gene: TRBV4-2
D gene: .
J gene: TRBJ2-5
clone size: few

CDR3 DNA: TGTGCCAGCAGTTTAGTTGGACAGGGATCATGGGACGAGCAGTACTTC
CDR3 protein: CASSLVGQGSWDEQYF
V gene: TRBV12-3/TRBV12-4
D gene: TRBD1
J gene: TRBJ2-7
clone size: many

CDR3 DNA: TGTGCCAGCTTGGGGACTAGCGGGAGGGATCCCGATACGCAGTATTTT
CDR3 protein: CASLGTSGRDPDTQYF
V gene: TRBV13
D gene: TRBD2
J gene: TRBJ2-3
clone size: .

CDR3 DNA: TGTGCCAGCAGTTTGTCCGGGACTGGGGCCAACGTCCTGACTTTC
CDR3 protein: CASSLSGTGANVLTF
V gene: TRBV12-3/TRBV12-4
D gene: .
J gene: TRBJ2-6
clone size: many

CDR3 DNA: TGTGCCAGCAGCCCGGGACTAGCGGGACTCAATGAGCAGTTCTTC
CDR3 protein: CASSPGLAGLNEQFF
V gene: TRBV7-9
D gene: TRBD2
J gene: TRBJ2-1
clone size: .

CDR3 DNA: TGTGCCAGCAGCTCTGGGACTAGGAGTTACAATGAGCAGTTCTTC
CDR3 protein: CASSSGTRSYNEQFF
V gene: TRBV7-3
D gene: TRBD2
J gene: TRBJ2-1
clone size: few

CDR3 DNA: TGTGCCAGCAACCCCGGACAGGGGGATGAGCAGTTCTTC
CDR3 protein: CASNPGQGDEQFF
V gene: TRBV9
D gene: TRBD1
J gene: TRBJ2-1
clone size: .

CDR3 DNA: TGTGCCAGCAGGCCTCTGGGGACAGGACGGAACACTGAAGCTTTCTTT
CDR3 protein: CASRPLGTGRNTEAFF
V gene: TRBV27
D gene: TRBD1
J gene: TRBJ1-1
clone size: .

CDR3 DNA: TGTGCCAGCAGCTGGGGACTAGCGGGCACCTACGAGCAGTACTTC
CDR3 protein: CASSWGLAGTYEQYF
V gene: TRBV28
D gene: TRBD2
J gene: TRBJ2-7
clone size: few

CDR3 DNA: TGTGCCAGCAGCATGACAGGGTTAAATTCACCCCTCCACTTT
CDR3 protein: CASSMTGLNSPLHF
V gene: TRBV27
D gene: TRBD1
J gene: TRBJ1-6
clone size: .

CDR3 DNA: TGTGCCACCAGTGGGACTAGCGGGCTGACAGGAATCTACGAGCAGTACTTC
CDR3 protein: CATSGTSGLTGIYEQYF
V gene: TRBV24-1
D gene: TRBD2
J gene: TRBJ2-7
clone size: many

CDR3 DNA: TGCGCCAGCAGCCATAGGGGGTACCTCCCTGGGAACACCATATATTTT
CDR3 protein: CASSHRGYLPGNTIYF
V gene: TRBV5-1
D gene: .
J gene: TRBJ1-3
clone size: few

CDR3 DNA: TGCAGTGCTAGAGATCCCGGGGAAGGCAATGAGCAGTTCTTC
CDR3 protein: CSARDPGEGNEQFF
V gene: TRBV20-1
D gene: .
J gene: TRBJ2-1
clone size: .

CDR3 DNA: TGTGCCAGCAGTTCCCCGACAGGGGGCTACTATAGCAATCAGCCCCAGCATTTT
CDR3 protein: CASSSPTGGYYSNQPQHF
V gene: TRBV28
D gene: TRBD1
J gene: TRBJ1-5
clone size: few

CDR3 DNA: TGCGCCAGCAGCTTGGCCGAGGCTAGCTTTGATACGCAGTATTTT
CDR3 protein: CASSLAEASFDTQYF
V gene: TRBV5-1
D gene: .
J gene: TRBJ2-3
clone size: .

CDR3 DNA: TGCGCCAGCAGCCAACAGGATAACTATGGCTACACCTTC
CDR3 protein: CASSQQDNYGYTF
V gene: TRBV5-1
D gene: .
J gene: TRBJ1-2
clone size: .

CDR3 DNA: TGTGCCAGCAGCTTAAGACAGGGCACCTACGAGCAGTACTTC
CDR3 protein: CASSLRQGTYEQYF
V gene: TRBV5-5
D gene: TRBD1
J gene: TRBJ2-7
clone size: .

CDR3 DNA: TGTGCCAGCAGGCTTACAGGGTCCTACGAGCAGTACTTC
CDR3 protein: CASRLTGSYEQYF
V gene: TRBV2
D gene: .
J gene: TRBJ2-7
clone size: .

CDR3 DNA: TGCAGTGCTCCCCGGGGTCCCTACGAGCAGTACTTC
CDR3 protein: CSAPRGPYEQYF
V gene: TRBV20-1
D gene: .
J gene: TRBJ2-7
clone size: few

CDR3 DNA: TGTGCCACCAGTGATAACCCCAGGAGCTCCTACGAGCAGTACTTC
CDR3 protein: CATSDNPRSSYEQYF
V gene: TRBV24-1
D gene: .
J gene: TRBJ2-7
clone size: few

CDR3 DNA: TGTGCCAGCAGTTTTAGCAGGGGTTGGGAGCAGTTCTTC
CDR3 protein: CASSFSRGWEQFF
V gene: TRBV27
D gene: .
J gene: TRBJ2-1
clone size: few

CDR3 DNA: TGTGCCAGCACTCTCACACGGTCGCTAGCGGGAGAGCAAGAGACCCAGTACTTC
CDR3 protein: CASTLTRSLAGEQETQYF
V gene: TRBV6-1
D gene: TRBD2
J gene: TRBJ2-5
clone size: .

CDR3 DNA: TGTGCCAGCAGGCCCCCACAGGGGAACACTGAAGCTTTCTTT
CDR3 protein: CASRPPQGNTEAFF
V gene: TRBV5-6
D gene: .
J gene: TRBJ1-1
clone size: .

CDR3 DNA: TGCGCCAGCAGCTTAGGGACAAACCAATACAATGAGCAGTTCTTC
CDR3 protein: CASSLGTNQYNEQFF
V gene: TRBV5-1
D gene: .
J gene: TRBJ2-1
clone size: many

CDR3 DNA: TGTGCCAGCAGCCCCAGGTGGGGGGCGAGCGAGCAGTACTTC
CDR3 protein: CASSPRWGASEQYF
V gene: TRBV3-1
D gene: .
J gene: TRBJ2-7
clone size: .

CDR3 DNA: TGTGCCAGCAGTTTATCCCTCGGGGGTGAAGCTTTCTTT
CDR3 protein: CASSLSLGGEAFF
V gene: TRBV12-3/TRBV12-4
D gene: .
J gene: TRBJ1-1
clone size: many

CDR3 DNA: TGTGCCAGCAGCTTGGGACTAGCGCTAAGCACAGATACGCAGTATTTT
CDR3 protein: CASSLGLALSTDTQYF
V gene: TRBV5-6
D gene: TRBD2
J gene: TRBJ2-3
clone size: few

CDR3 DNA: TGTGCCAGCAGTTACTCGACCGGGGGGTACCAAGAGACCCAGTACTTC
CDR3 protein: CASSYSTGGYQETQYF
V gene: TRBV6-2/TRBV6-3
D gene: TRBD2
J gene: TRBJ2-5
clone size: few

CDR3 DNA: TGTGCCAGTAGTACACAAGGGACAGAAGAGACCCAGTACTTC
CDR3 protein: CASSTQGTEETQYF
V gene: TRBV19
D gene: TRBD1
J gene: TRBJ2-5
clone size: .

CDR3 DNA: TGCGCCAGTTCCGAAGGGGGACTCACGTATACGCAGTATTTT
CDR3 protein: CASSEGGLTYTQYF
V gene: TRBV5-1
D gene: .
J gene: TRBJ2-3
clone size: few

CDR3 DNA: TGTGCCAGCAGTTTGGAGGGAGGTATTTATGGCTACACCTTC
CDR3 protein: CASSLEGGIYGYTF
V gene: TRBV27
D gene: .
J gene: TRBJ1-2
clone size: .

CDR3 DNA: TGTGCCAGCAGGCCCCAGGGGGCGCTGAACACCGGGGAGCTGTTTTTT
CDR3 protein: CASRPQGALNTGELFF
V gene: TRBV25-1
D gene: TRBD1
J gene: TRBJ2-2
clone size: .

CDR3 DNA: TGTGCCAGCAGCTTAGCGCGGGACTACCAAGAGACCCAGTACTTC
CDR3 protein: CASSLARDYQETQYF
V gene: TRBV7-7
D gene: .
J gene: TRBJ2-5
clone size: few

CDR3 DNA: TGTGCCAGCAGTTTTCAGGGGCAACCCCTCCACTTT
CDR3 protein: CASSFQGQPLHF
V gene: TRBV27
D gene: .
J gene: TRBJ1-6
clone size: many

CDR3 DNA: TGTGCCAGCAGTTTAGCTCTCTTCAGTAGTCAGCCCCAGCATTTT
CDR3 protein: CASSLALFSSQPQHF
V gene: TRBV12-3/TRBV12-4
D gene: .
J gene: TRBJ1-5
clone size: .

CDR3 DNA: TGTGCCAGCAGCTTAGGATGGACGGAGTACCAAGAGACCCAGTACTTC
CDR3 protein: CASSLGWTEYQETQYF
V gene: TRBV7-8
D gene: .
J gene: TRBJ2-5
clone size: many

CDR3 DNA: TGTGCCAGCAGCCACGAAAGCACCGGGGAGCTGTTTTTT
CDR3 protein: CASSHESTGELFF
V gene: TRBV9
D gene: .
J gene: TRBJ2-2
clone size: .

CDR3 DNA: TGTGCCAGCAGCTTAAGGGTAGCGGGGGCCCCTCCCGGAGATACGCAGTATTTT
CDR3 protein: CASSLRVAGAPPGDTQYF
V gene: TRBV7-6
D gene: TRBD2
J gene: TRBJ2-3
clone size: few

CDR3 DNA: TGTGCCAGCAGCTTAACGACTAGCGGGGGTTCCAATGAGCAGTTCTTC
CDR3 protein: CASSLTTSGGSNEQFF
V gene: TRBV7-6
D gene: TRBD2
J gene: TRBJ2-1
clone size: .

CDR3 DNA: TGTGCCAGCAGCTTATCGGGTTTTACTGGGAGCTCCTACGAGCAGTACTTC
CDR3 protein: CASSLSGFTGSSYEQYF
V gene: TRBV7-3
D gene: .
J gene: TRBJ2-7
clone size: few

CDR3 DNA: TGTGCCAGCAGCTTATGGGCCGGTCCAGATACGCAGTATTTT
CDR3 protein: CASSLWAGPDTQYF
V gene: TRBV7-2
D gene: .
J gene: TRBJ2-3
clone size: few

CDR3 DNA: TGTGCCAGCAGCCAGGTGGGGACGAACACTGAAGCTTTCTTT
CDR3 protein: CASSQVGTNTEAFF
V gene: TRBV3-1
D gene: .
J gene: TRBJ1-1
clone size: .